This T cell receptor delta chain is from a study of gamma-delta chains in newborns, infants, children. Looking at the study overall: Polyclonal expansion of innate γδ T cells after birth follows microbial exposure.

V lost 3 bases, J lost 1 base, and 11 bases stayed unmatched. This CDR3 has 19 residues. The germline V gene has CDR1 TSWWSYY and CDR2 QGS. This clone was observed a few times. TCRdb re-processed the reads via CATT. The table has 4,500 to 5,000 delta-chain clones, around 5% seen once. This TCR derives from a child who was a newborn, infant or young child, either healthy, febrile or measles-vaccinated (not recorded which). The sequenced material came from blood. The rearrangement uses TRDV1 and TRDJ1; 13 nucleotides match TRDD3. The CDR3 region has the DNA TGTGCTCTTGGGGATCTTCCCCGTACTGGGGGATACGGCACCGATAAACTCATCTTT. As protein: CALGDLPRTGGYGTDKLIF.